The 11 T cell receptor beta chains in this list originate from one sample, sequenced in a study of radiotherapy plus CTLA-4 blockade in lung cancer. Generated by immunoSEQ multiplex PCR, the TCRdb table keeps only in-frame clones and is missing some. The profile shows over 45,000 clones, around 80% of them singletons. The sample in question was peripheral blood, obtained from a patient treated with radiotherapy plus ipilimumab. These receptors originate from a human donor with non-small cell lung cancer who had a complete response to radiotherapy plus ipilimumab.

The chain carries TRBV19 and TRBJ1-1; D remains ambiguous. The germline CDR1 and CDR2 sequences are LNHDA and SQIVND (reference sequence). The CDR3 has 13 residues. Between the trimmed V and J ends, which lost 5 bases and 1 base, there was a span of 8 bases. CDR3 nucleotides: TGTGCCAGTAGTCCCCCAGGGAACACTGAAGCTTTCTTT. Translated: CASSPPGNTEAFF.

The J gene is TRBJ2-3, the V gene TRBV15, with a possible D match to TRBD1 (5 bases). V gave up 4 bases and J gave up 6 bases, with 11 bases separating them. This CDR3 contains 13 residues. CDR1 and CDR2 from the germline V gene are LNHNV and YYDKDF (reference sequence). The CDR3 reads CATSNQGADTQYF. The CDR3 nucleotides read TGTGCCACCAGCAATCAGGGTGCGGATACGCAGTATTTT.

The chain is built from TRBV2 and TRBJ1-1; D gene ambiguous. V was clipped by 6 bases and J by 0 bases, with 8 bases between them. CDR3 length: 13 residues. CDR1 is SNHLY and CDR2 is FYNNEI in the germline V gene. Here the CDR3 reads CASSRFMNTEAFF. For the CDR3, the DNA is TGTGCCAGCAGCAGGTTCATGAACACTGAAGCTTTCTTT.

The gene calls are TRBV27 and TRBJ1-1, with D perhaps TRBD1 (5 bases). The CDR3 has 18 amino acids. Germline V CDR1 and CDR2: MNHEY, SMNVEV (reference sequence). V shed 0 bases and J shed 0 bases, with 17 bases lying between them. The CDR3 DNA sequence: TGTGCCAGCAGTTTATCCCATCCGGGGGGGAGGGTGAACACTGAAGCTTTCTTT. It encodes CASSLSHPGGRVNTEAFF.

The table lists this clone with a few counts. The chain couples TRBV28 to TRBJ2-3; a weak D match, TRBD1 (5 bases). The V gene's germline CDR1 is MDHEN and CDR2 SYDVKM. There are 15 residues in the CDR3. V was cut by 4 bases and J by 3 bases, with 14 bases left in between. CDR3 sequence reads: CASSSPGKRTDTQYF. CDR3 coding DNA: TGTGCCAGCAGTTCCCCAGGGAAACGTACAGATACGCAGTATTTT.

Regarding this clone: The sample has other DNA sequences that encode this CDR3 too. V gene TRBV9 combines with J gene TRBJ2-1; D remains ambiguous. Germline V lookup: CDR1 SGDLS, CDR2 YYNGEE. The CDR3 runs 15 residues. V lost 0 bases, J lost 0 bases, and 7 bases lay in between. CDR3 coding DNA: TGTGCCAGCAGCGTAGCTGATAGCTCCTACAATGAGCAGTTCTTC. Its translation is CASSVADSSYNEQFF.

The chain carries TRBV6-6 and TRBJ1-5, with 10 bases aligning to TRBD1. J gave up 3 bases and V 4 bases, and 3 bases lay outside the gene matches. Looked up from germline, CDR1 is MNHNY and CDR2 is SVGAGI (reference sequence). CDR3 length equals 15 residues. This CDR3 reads CASSSTGGDNQPQHF. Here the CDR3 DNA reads TGTGCCAGCAGTTCGACAGGGGGCGACAATCAGCCCCAGCATTTT.

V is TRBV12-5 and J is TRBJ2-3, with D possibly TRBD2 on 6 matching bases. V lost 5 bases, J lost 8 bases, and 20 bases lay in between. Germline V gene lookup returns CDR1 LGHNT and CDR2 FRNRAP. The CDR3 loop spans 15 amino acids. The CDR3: CASGPDLTSVGTQYF. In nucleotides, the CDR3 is TGTGCTAGTGGTCCCGACCTGACTAGTGTGGGTACGCAGTATTTT.

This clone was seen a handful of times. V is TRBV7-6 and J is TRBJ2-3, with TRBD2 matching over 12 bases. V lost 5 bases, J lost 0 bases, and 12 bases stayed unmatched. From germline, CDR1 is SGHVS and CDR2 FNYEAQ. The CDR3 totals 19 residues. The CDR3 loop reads CASSLLGLAGSTSTDTQYF. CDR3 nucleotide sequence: TGTGCCAGCAGCCTCCTGGGACTAGCGGGCTCCACTAGCACAGATACGCAGTATTTT.

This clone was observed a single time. CDR3 sequence (DNA): TGTGCCAGCACCTTCACAGGGGGCACTGAAGCTTTCTTT. As protein: CASTFTGGTEAFF. This chain links TRBV6-1 with TRBJ1-1; TRBD1 agrees at 8 bases. The germline V gene encodes CDR1 MNHNS and CDR2 SASEGT. The CDR3 is 13 amino acids. V shed 7 bases and J 4 bases; nucleotides not matched to a gene: 5.

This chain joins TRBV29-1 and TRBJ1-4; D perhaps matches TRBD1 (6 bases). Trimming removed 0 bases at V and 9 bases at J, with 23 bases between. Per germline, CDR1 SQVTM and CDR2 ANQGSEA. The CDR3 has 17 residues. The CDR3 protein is CSVEEGVGGPLVKKLFF. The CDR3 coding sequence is TGCAGCGTTGAAGAAGGAGTCGGGGGGCCCCTGGTAAAAAAACTGTTTTTT.